Included here is one T cell receptor (beta chain) sequence, with context. This sample is part of a study of PD-1 blockade in mismatch repair-deficient tumors. Measured with immunoSEQ multiplex PCR; TCRdb has only the in-frame clones, and not every one. The sample consists of about 84,000 clones, roughly 80% of them appearing once. Trimming at V came to 3 bases and at J to 6 bases, leaving 11 bases not matched to a gene. CDR3 size: 16 residues. From germline, CDR1 is SGHAT and CDR2 FQNNGV. The source of this sequence is an adult with mismatch repair-deficient cancer. The chain employs TRBV11-2 and TRBJ2-7; 10 bases map to TRBD2. Sequencing used peripheral blood, obtained 12 weeks after starting pembrolizumab. CDR3 nucleotides: TGTGCCAGCAGCTTCAGTACTAGCGGGAAGGTGGGCGAGCAGTACTTC. This translates into CASSFSTSGKVGEQYF.